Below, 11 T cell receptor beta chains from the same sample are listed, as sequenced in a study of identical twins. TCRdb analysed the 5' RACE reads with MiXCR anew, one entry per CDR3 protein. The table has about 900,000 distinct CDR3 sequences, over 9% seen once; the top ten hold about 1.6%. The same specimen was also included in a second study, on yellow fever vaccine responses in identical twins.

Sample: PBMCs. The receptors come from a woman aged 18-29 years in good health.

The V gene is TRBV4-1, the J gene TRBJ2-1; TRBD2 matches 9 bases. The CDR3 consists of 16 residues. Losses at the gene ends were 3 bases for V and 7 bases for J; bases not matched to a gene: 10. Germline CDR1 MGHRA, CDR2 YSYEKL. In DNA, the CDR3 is TGCGCCAGCAGCCAGTTCATAGCGGGAGATGGGAATGAGCAGTTCTTC. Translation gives CASSQFIAGDGNEQFF.

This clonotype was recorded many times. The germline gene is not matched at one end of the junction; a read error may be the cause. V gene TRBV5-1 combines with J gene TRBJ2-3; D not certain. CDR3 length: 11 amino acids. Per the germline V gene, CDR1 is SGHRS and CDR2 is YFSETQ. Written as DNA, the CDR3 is TGTGCCAGCAGATACACAGATACGCAGTATTTT. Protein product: CASRYTDTQYF.

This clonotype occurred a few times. The CDR3 is CASSKTGLAGGAYNEQFF. CDR3 DNA sequence: TGTGCCAGCAGCAAAACGGGACTAGCGGGAGGAGCATACAATGAGCAGTTCTTC. This chain uses TRBV6-1 with TRBJ2-1; 15 bases are a match to TRBD2. V lost 6 bases and J lost 4; bases outside the gene matches: 10. CDR1 is MNHNS, CDR2 SASEGT, per germline. The CDR3 runs 18 residues.

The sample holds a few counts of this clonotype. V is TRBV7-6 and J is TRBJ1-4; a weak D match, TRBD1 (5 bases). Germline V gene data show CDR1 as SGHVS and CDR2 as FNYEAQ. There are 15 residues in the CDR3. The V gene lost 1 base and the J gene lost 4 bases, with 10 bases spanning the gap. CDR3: CASSLVWGRNEKLFF. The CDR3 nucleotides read TGTGCCAGCAGCTTAGTGTGGGGACGTAATGAAAAACTGTTTTTT.

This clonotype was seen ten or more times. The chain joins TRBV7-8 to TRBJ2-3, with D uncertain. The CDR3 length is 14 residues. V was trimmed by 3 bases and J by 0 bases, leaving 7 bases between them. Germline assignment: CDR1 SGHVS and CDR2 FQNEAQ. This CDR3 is CASSLMASTDTQYF. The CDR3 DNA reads TGTGCCAGCAGCTTGATGGCGAGCACAGATACGCAGTATTTT.

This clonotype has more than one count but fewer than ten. The CDR3 region has the DNA TGTGCCACCAGTGAAGACCGGACTAGCGCCTCCTACAATGAGCAGTTCTTC. Amino acid sequence: CATSEDRTSASYNEQFF. The genes are TRBV24-1 and TRBJ2-1, with 9 nucleotides matching TRBD2. The CDR3 is 17 residues long. CDR1 KGHDR and CDR2 SFDVKD come from the germline V gene. Losses at the gene ends were 4 bases for V and 0 bases for J; bases not matched to a gene: 6.

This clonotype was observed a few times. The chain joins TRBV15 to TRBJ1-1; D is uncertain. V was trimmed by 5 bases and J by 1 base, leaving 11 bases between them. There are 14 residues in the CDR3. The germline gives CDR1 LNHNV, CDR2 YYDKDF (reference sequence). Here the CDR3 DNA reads TGTGCCACCAGCCGAGGTAAGGAGAACACTGAAGCTTTCTTT. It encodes CATSRGKENTEAFF. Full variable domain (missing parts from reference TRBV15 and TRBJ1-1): DAMVIQNPRYQVTQFGKPVTLSCSQTLNHNVMYWYQQKSSQAPKLLFHYYDKDFNNEADTPDNFQSRRPNTSFCFLDIRSPGLGDTAMYLCATSRGKENTEAFFGQGTRLTVV.

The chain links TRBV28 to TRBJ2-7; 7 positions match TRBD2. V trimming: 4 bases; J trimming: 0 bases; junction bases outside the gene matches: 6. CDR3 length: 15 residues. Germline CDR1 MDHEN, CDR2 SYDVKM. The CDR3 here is CASSSVSGASYEQYF. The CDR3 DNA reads TGTGCCAGCAGTTCCGTCAGCGGGGCCTCCTACGAGCAGTACTTC.

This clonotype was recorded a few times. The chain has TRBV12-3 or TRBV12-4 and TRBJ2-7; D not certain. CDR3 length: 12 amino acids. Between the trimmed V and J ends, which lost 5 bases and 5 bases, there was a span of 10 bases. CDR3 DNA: TGTGCCAGCAGTCCCCGTATCGACGAGCAGTACTTC. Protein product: CASSPRIDEQYF.

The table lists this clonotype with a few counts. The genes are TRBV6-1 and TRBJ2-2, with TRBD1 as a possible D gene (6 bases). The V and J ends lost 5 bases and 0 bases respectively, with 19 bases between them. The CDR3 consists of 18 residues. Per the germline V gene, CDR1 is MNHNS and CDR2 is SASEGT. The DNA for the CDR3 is TGTGCCAGCAGTACGCTGACAGGTCGGACGACGAACACCGGGGAGCTGTTTTTT. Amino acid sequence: CASSTLTGRTTNTGELFF.

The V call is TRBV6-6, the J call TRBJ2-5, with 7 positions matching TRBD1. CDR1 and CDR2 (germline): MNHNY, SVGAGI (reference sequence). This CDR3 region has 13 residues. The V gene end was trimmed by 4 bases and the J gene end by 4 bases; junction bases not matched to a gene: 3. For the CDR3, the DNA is TGTGCCAGCAGTTGGGACAGTGGAGAGACCCAGTACTTC. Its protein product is CASSWDSGETQYF.